The rows below give T cell receptor beta chains drawn from one sample of a study of response to subunit inactivated influenza vaccine. TCRdb redid the calling of the RT-PCR reads with MiXCR, one entry per CDR3 protein. The data show 550,000 to 800,000 distinct CDR3 sequences, with roughly 14% seen just once and 11% held by the top ten. Source: PBMCs from blood, taken 12 days after vaccination. These receptors were obtained from a man aged 45-60 years who received an inactivated influenza vaccine. The CDR3 runs from the conserved cysteine through the conserved F or W.

length: 12
J: TRBJ2-1
V: TRBV30
CDR3: CAWSTTGNEQFF

length: 15
J: TRBJ2-2
V: TRBV24-1
CDR3: CATRDRAGNTGELFF

length: 13
J: TRBJ1-5
V: TRBV7-2
CDR3: CASSLAGEQPQHF

length: 14
J: TRBJ2-7
V: TRBV19
CDR3: CASSSTSGPREQYF

length: 14
J: TRBJ2-1
V: TRBV7-8
CDR3: CASSLDPSYNEQFF

length: 12
J: TRBJ2-1
V: TRBV12-3/TRBV12-4
CDR3: CASSSGGNEQFF

length: 14
J: TRBJ2-5
V: TRBV13
CDR3: CASSRGGLQETQYF

length: 16
J: TRBJ2-1
V: TRBV5-5
CDR3: CASSLEDFLFYNEQFF

length: 15
J: TRBJ1-3
V: TRBV20-1
CDR3: CSARDPATSGNTIYF

length: 14
J: TRBJ2-7
V: TRBV28
CDR3: CASRNRGDSWKQYF

length: 20
J: TRBJ2-1
V: TRBV12-5
CDR3: CASGLLLAAFPRSSYNEQFF

length: 14
J: TRBJ2-6
V: TRBV7-2
CDR3: CASSLSLGANVLTF

length: 15
J: TRBJ2-3
V: TRBV20-1
CDR3: CSARSGTTRTDTQYF

length: 15
J: TRBJ1-6
V: TRBV20-1
CDR3: CSARLTGSYNSPLHF

length: 16
J: TRBJ1-2
V: TRBV28
CDR3: CASSTSKVNPRYGYTF

length: 14
J: TRBJ2-1
V: TRBV12-3/TRBV12-4
CDR3: CASAAEGSYNEQFF

length: 15
J: TRBJ1-1
V: TRBV12-3/TRBV12-4
CDR3: CASSSRRRMNTEAFF

length: 14
J: TRBJ2-1
V: TRBV12-3/TRBV12-4
CDR3: CASSLAPGPNEQFF

length: 16
J: TRBJ2-2
V: TRBV5-1
CDR3: CASSSWTSGGTGELFF

length: 14
J: TRBJ1-6
V: TRBV4-3
CDR3: CASSQGSYNSPLHF

length: 15
J: TRBJ2-5
V: TRBV5-1
CDR3: CASSLVAPNQETQYF

length: 15
J: TRBJ1-1
V: TRBV6-1
CDR3: CASSPTRQLNTEAFF

length: 14
J: TRBJ2-5
V: TRBV2
CDR3: CASSGTDELRTQYF

length: 13
J: TRBJ2-2
V: TRBV29-1
CDR3: CSVLPAGTGELFF

length: 15
J: TRBJ2-2
V: TRBV5-1
CDR3: CASSLTSANTGELFF

length: 18
J: TRBJ2-1
V: TRBV7-2
CDR3: CASSLVLGPGHLYNEQFF

length: 16
J: TRBJ1-1
V: TRBV5-1
CDR3: CASKELGGPQGTEAFF

length: 19
J: TRBJ2-1
V: TRBV28
CDR3: CASSSPVVAGGQRDNEQFF

length: 14
J: TRBJ2-2
V: TRBV27
CDR3: CASSFRGHTGELFF

length: 15
J: TRBJ2-3
V: TRBV20-1
CDR3: CSARDGGDPTDTQYF

length: 17
J: TRBJ2-5
V: TRBV20-1
CDR3: CSARILGTGSTRETQYF

length: 12
J: TRBJ2-5
V: TRBV7-9
CDR3: CASRSGVETQYF

length: 14
J: TRBJ2-1
V: TRBV28
CDR3: CASSSTLPTDEQFF

length: 13
J: TRBJ2-1
V: TRBV12-3/TRBV12-4
CDR3: CASSTGKNNEQFF

length: 11
J: TRBJ2-1
V: TRBV30
CDR3: CAWSPRNEQFF

length: 16
J: TRBJ2-4
V: TRBV10-3
CDR3: CAISEMAGGTKNIQYF

length: 17
J: TRBJ2-3
V: TRBV6-8
CDR3: CASSRIAGGRSTDTQYF

length: 18
J: TRBJ2-1
V: TRBV3-1
CDR3: CASSQDPGGLSSYNEQFF

length: 12
J: TRBJ1-6
V: TRBV12-3/TRBV12-4
CDR3: CASSMGGSPLHF

length: 17
J: TRBJ2-5
V: TRBV29-1
CDR3: CSVDVSPEREGEETQYF